The T cell receptor beta chain under discussion was sequenced for a study of T cells in Graves' hyperthyroidism and ophthalmopathy. The study, taken as a whole, reports: Blood also held most thyroid clonotypes expanded beyond 0.001.

With regard to this clonotype: Antigen specificity is unknown.

Those patients with uncontrolled infection, other autoimmune disease, pregnancy or lactation were excluded. TCR beta CDR3 regions were amplified from RNA. During a first-round RT-PCR of the TCR CDR3, the HTBI primer set was used. Each CDR3 protein is one row after TCRdb ran MiXCR on the multiplex PCR reads. The sample includes about 610,000 distinct CDR3 sequences, around 15% of them seen just once. Input material: blood. The receptor was derived from a woman aged 40 to 55 with Graves' ophthalmopathy.

The CDR3 bases are TGTGCCAGCAGTGTTGAAGCTTTCTTT. Translated, it gives CASSVEAFF. J is TRBJ1-1 and V is TRBV9; D remains unclear. There are 9 residues in the CDR3. Trimming took 5 bases from V and 7 from J, leaving 3 bases between them. Germline CDR1 is SGDLS and CDR2 is YYNGEE.